This T cell receptor (beta chain) is from a study of a mutant IDH1 vaccine in newly diagnosed glioma. Study at large: Of treated patients, around 62% were men and about 38% women, averaging about 40 years. Patients' prior therapy spanned radiotherapy, temozolomide, or both; most underwent both. Study-level results: Pseudoprogression seemingly bore no relation to changes in top peripheral T cell clonotypes.

TCRdb's table, derived via immunoSEQ multiplex PCR, lists solely in-frame clones and lacks some. This sample has 75,000 to 100,000 clones, with roughly 82% found just once. With respect to this clone: Its antigen is not identified.

Time point reported: baseline, week 1 (first vaccination visit). Treatment reported: pre-vaccination baseline after standard-of-care therapy. This CDR3 comprises 14 residues. In germline, CDR1 is MNHEY, CDR2 SVGAGI. The V gene lost 6 bases and the J gene lost 1 base, with 7 bases spanning the gap. The rearrangement uses TRBV6-5 and TRBJ2-6; possibly TRBD2 for D (5 bases). Sequencing used PBMCs, obtained from a glioma patient treated with radiotherapy, temozolomide or both. The clonotype comes from a man in his forties or fifties with glioma. Some clones in this sample may be carry-over from other donors' samples. For the CDR3, the DNA is TGTGCCAGCAGGCGGGTGTCTGGGGCCAACGTCCTGACTTTC. Protein sequence: CASRRVSGANVLTF.